The rows below give T cell receptor beta chains drawn from one sample of a study of control samples from healthy donors and cancer patients. Method: immunoSEQ multiplex PCR; TCRdb's copy keeps in-frame clones and lacks some. The repertoire consists of about 34,000 clones, with under 95% occurring once and the leading ten covering 1.7%. The material sequenced was PBMCs. Every receptor here comes from a man in his forties with colorectal cancer. Both conserved end residues are part of each CDR3. Each record gives: clone size, J gene, D gene, V gene, CDR3 DNA, CDR3 protein. A D gene is named only where the DNA matches it firmly. The size entry is marked missing in some rows and otherwise reads once, few, many or a size class.

clone size: once; J gene: TRBJ2-1; D gene: TRBD1; V gene: TRBV5-1; CDR3 DNA: TGCGCCAGCAAGACAGGGGCGGGCAATGAGCAGTTCTTC; CDR3 protein: CASKTGAGNEQFF
clone size: .; J gene: TRBJ1-6; D gene: .; V gene: TRBV30; CDR3 DNA: TGTGCCTGGAGTGGGCAAAAACCGGGATTGTATAATTCACCCCTCCACTTT; CDR3 protein: CAWSGQKPGLYNSPLHF
clone size: .; J gene: TRBJ1-3; D gene: .; V gene: TRBV5-4; CDR3 DNA: TGTGCCAGCAGCGGGGATGGAAACACCATATATTTT; CDR3 protein: CASSGDGNTIYF
clone size: .; J gene: TRBJ2-3; D gene: .; V gene: TRBV11-1; CDR3 DNA: TGTGCCAGCAGTCCCGGGACGACTAGCACAGATACGCAGTATTTT; CDR3 protein: CASSPGTTSTDTQYF
clone size: .; J gene: TRBJ1-1; D gene: .; V gene: TRBV7-9; CDR3 DNA: TGTGCCAGCAGCTTCCTAGAGACTGAAGCTTTCTTT; CDR3 protein: CASSFLETEAFF
clone size: .; J gene: TRBJ1-5; D gene: .; V gene: TRBV12-3/TRBV12-4; CDR3 DNA: TGTGCCAGCAGTTTAGATCCTCAGCCCCAGCATTTT; CDR3 protein: CASSLDPQPQHF
clone size: .; J gene: TRBJ1-1; D gene: TRBD1; V gene: TRBV5-1; CDR3 DNA: TGCGCCAGCAGCTTCACCGGGACAGGGAACACTGAAGCTTTCTTT; CDR3 protein: CASSFTGTGNTEAFF
clone size: .; J gene: TRBJ1-4; D gene: TRBD1; V gene: TRBV7-8; CDR3 DNA: TGTGCCAGCAGCTTAGTCAGGGGGATGACTAATGAAAAACTGTTTTTT; CDR3 protein: CASSLVRGMTNEKLFF
clone size: .; J gene: TRBJ1-2; D gene: .; V gene: TRBV7-8; CDR3 DNA: TGTGCCAGCAGCACAGGACCCAAGCAAGGGAACTATGGCTACACCTTC; CDR3 protein: CASSTGPKQGNYGYTF
clone size: .; J gene: TRBJ2-1; D gene: .; V gene: TRBV5-1; CDR3 DNA: TGCGCCACTACGTTGACGTCGGGGGGCTACTACAATGAGCAGTTCTTC; CDR3 protein: CATTLTSGGYYNEQFF
clone size: once; J gene: TRBJ2-1; D gene: TRBD2; V gene: TRBV5-1; CDR3 DNA: TGCGCCAGCAGCACTAGCGGGGGGCGGATTGAGGAGCAGTTCTTC; CDR3 protein: CASSTSGGRIEEQFF
clone size: .; J gene: TRBJ2-5; D gene: TRBD1; V gene: TRBV19; CDR3 DNA: TGTGCCAGTAGTGGGCAGGGGGCATGGGAGACCCAGTACTTC; CDR3 protein: CASSGQGAWETQYF
clone size: .; J gene: TRBJ1-4; D gene: TRBD1; V gene: TRBV2; CDR3 DNA: TGTGCCAGCAGGGCCAGGGGGCTAGGTGAAAAACTGTTTTTT; CDR3 protein: CASRARGLGEKLFF
clone size: .; J gene: TRBJ1-5; D gene: .; V gene: TRBV2; CDR3 DNA: TGTGCCAGCTCGCGGGGCGCGGGGGGTGTTCAGCCCCAGCATTTT; CDR3 protein: CASSRGAGGVQPQHF
clone size: .; J gene: TRBJ1-2; D gene: TRBD1; V gene: TRBV2; CDR3 DNA: TGTGCCAGCATCGAACAGGGGAATGGCGGCTACACCTTC; CDR3 protein: CASIEQGNGGYTF
clone size: .; J gene: TRBJ2-2; D gene: TRBD1; V gene: TRBV2; CDR3 DNA: TGTGCCAGCAGCGCTGGACAGGGGGGTACCGGGGAGCTGTTTTTT; CDR3 protein: CASSAGQGGTGELFF
clone size: .; J gene: TRBJ2-5; D gene: .; V gene: TRBV18; CDR3 DNA: TGTGCCAGCTCACCAGTGGGAGAGACCCAGTACTTC; CDR3 protein: CASSPVGETQYF
clone size: .; J gene: TRBJ2-7; D gene: TRBD1; V gene: TRBV5-6; CDR3 DNA: TGTGCCAGCAGCTTGCCGGGACAGGGATCGGACGAGCAGTACTTC; CDR3 protein: CASSLPGQGSDEQYF
clone size: .; J gene: TRBJ2-2; D gene: .; V gene: TRBV24-1; CDR3 DNA: TGTGCCACCAGTGGAGGCGTGAACACCGGGGAGCTGTTTTTT; CDR3 protein: CATSGGVNTGELFF
clone size: .; J gene: TRBJ2-1; D gene: TRBD2; V gene: TRBV3-1/TRBV3-2; CDR3 DNA: TGTGCCAGCAGCTCCAAGCGCGGGGGTACAAAAAACAATGAGCAGTTCTTC; CDR3 protein: CASSSKRGGTKNNEQFF
clone size: .; J gene: TRBJ1-2; D gene: .; V gene: TRBV20-1; CDR3 DNA: TGCAGTGCTAGTAAGGTTGAGGGGGGCTATGGCTACACCTTC; CDR3 protein: CSASKVEGGYGYTF
clone size: .; J gene: TRBJ1-2; D gene: TRBD1; V gene: TRBV5-4; CDR3 DNA: TGTGCCAGCAGACCCGGACAGGGGACTAACTATGGCTACACCTTC; CDR3 protein: CASRPGQGTNYGYTF
clone size: .; J gene: TRBJ2-5; D gene: TRBD1; V gene: TRBV29-1; CDR3 DNA: TGCAGCGCAAAACAGGGGGCAGAGACCCAGTACTTC; CDR3 protein: CSAKQGAETQYF
clone size: once; J gene: TRBJ2-5; D gene: .; V gene: TRBV5-4; CDR3 DNA: TGTGCCAGCAGCTTGGCCGGGGGTACACGAGAGACCCAGTACTTC; CDR3 protein: CASSLAGGTRETQYF
clone size: .; J gene: TRBJ2-1; D gene: .; V gene: TRBV9; CDR3 DNA: TGTGCCAGCAGCCCCGATCCGGGACCCGCCTACAATGAGCAGTTCTTC; CDR3 protein: CASSPDPGPAYNEQFF
clone size: .; J gene: TRBJ1-2; D gene: .; V gene: TRBV19; CDR3 DNA: TGTGCCAGTAGTATTCAGGGGTCTGGCTACACCTTC; CDR3 protein: CASSIQGSGYTF
clone size: .; J gene: TRBJ1-2; D gene: TRBD1; V gene: TRBV19; CDR3 DNA: TGTGCCAGTAGCACGGGACAGGGAAACTATGGCTACACCTTC; CDR3 protein: CASSTGQGNYGYTF
clone size: .; J gene: TRBJ2-3; D gene: .; V gene: TRBV19; CDR3 DNA: TGTGCCAGTAGTGCCAGGGGTGGCACGCAGTATTTT; CDR3 protein: CASSARGGTQYF
clone size: .; J gene: TRBJ2-5; D gene: .; V gene: TRBV9; CDR3 DNA: TGTGCCAGCAGCGGGTACCAAGAGACCCAGTACTTC; CDR3 protein: CASSGYQETQYF
clone size: few; J gene: TRBJ2-7; D gene: TRBD2; V gene: TRBV11-2; CDR3 DNA: TGTGCCAGCAGCCCGACTAGCGGGAACTCCTACGAGCAGTACTTC; CDR3 protein: CASSPTSGNSYEQYF
clone size: .; J gene: TRBJ2-7; D gene: TRBD1; V gene: TRBV2; CDR3 DNA: TGTGCCAGCAGTGACCCAGGGGGAGCTTCCTACGAGCAGTACTTC; CDR3 protein: CASSDPGGASYEQYF
clone size: .; J gene: TRBJ2-2; D gene: .; V gene: TRBV5-5; CDR3 DNA: TGTGCCAGCAGTAGGCCAGAAAACACCGGGGAGCTGTTTTTT; CDR3 protein: CASSRPENTGELFF